Shown below are 4 T cell receptor beta chains from a single sample sequenced in a study of T cells after yellow fever vaccination. TCRdb reanalysed the 5' RACE reads using MiXCR and keeps one entry per CDR3 protein. The data show 610,000 or so distinct CDR3 sequences, with 10% to 15% seen just once and around 14% held by the top ten. The specimen comprised PBMCs, sampled on the day of the yellow fever booster vaccination. These receptors all stem from a man between 25 and 39 years old who received the YFV17D yellow fever vaccine.

The chain carries TRBV19 and TRBJ2-7, with a possible D match to TRBD2 (6 bases). Trimming cost V 3 bases and J 0 bases, with 12 bases left between them. The germline CDR1 and CDR2 sequences are LNHDA and SQIVND (reference sequence). CDR3 length: 15 residues. The CDR3 sequence is CASSIGGIDSYEQYF. The CDR3 nucleotides read TGTGCCAGTAGTATCGGCGGGATAGACTCCTACGAGCAGTACTTC.

The gene calls are TRBV14 and TRBJ2-1; D gene unclear. V lost 2 bases, J lost 6 bases, and 11 bases lay in between. This CDR3 region has 14 residues. Germline lookup yields CDR1 SGHDN and CDR2 FVKESK. CDR3 bases: TGTGCCAGCAGCCAAACGTTGACTTCCAATGAGCAGTTCTTC. Translation: CASSQTLTSNEQFF.

This clonotype was counted ten times or more. The chain combines TRBV20-1 with TRBJ2-2; D call uncertain. Germline loops: CDR1 DFQATT, CDR2 SNEGSKA (reference sequence). The CDR3 extends over 12 amino acids. V was shortened by 4 bases and J by 6 bases, with 9 bases between the two germline ends. CDR3 bases: TGCAGTGCTAAAGCCGGACCCGGGGAGCTGTTTTTT. Its protein product is CSAKAGPGELFF.

The chain has TRBV4-2 and TRBJ2-6, with D perhaps being TRBD1 or TRBD2 (5 bases each). Trimming cost V 0 bases and J 3 bases, with 18 bases left between them. Per the germline V gene, CDR1 is LGHNA and CDR2 is YNFKEQ. This CDR3 contains 19 residues. CDR3 sequence: CASSQDRGPRLGGANVLTF. Here the CDR3 DNA reads TGTGCCAGCAGCCAAGATAGGGGACCGCGTCTTGGTGGGGCCAACGTCCTGACTTTC.